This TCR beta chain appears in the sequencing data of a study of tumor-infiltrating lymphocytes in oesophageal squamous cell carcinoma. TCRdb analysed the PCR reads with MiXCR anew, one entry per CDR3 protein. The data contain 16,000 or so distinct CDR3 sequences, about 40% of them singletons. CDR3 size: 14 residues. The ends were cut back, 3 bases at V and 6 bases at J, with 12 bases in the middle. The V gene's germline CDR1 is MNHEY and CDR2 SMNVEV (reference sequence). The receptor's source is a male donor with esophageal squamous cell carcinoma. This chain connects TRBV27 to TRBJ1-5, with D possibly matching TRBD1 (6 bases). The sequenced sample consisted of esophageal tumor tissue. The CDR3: CASSLAGVGQPQHF. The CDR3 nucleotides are TGTGCCAGCAGTTTGGCAGGGGTTGGTCAGCCCCAGCATTTT.